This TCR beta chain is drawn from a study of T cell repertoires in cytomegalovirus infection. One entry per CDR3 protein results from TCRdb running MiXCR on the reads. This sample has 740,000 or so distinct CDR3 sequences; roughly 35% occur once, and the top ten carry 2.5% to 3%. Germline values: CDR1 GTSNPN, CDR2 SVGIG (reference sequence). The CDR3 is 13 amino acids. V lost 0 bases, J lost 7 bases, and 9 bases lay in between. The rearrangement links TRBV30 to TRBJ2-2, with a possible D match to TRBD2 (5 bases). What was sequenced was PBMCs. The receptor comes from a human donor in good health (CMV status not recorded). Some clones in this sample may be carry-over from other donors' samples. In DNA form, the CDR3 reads TGTGCCTGGAGTGTACTAGGTGGCGGGGAGCTGTTTTTT. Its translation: CAWSVLGGGELFF.